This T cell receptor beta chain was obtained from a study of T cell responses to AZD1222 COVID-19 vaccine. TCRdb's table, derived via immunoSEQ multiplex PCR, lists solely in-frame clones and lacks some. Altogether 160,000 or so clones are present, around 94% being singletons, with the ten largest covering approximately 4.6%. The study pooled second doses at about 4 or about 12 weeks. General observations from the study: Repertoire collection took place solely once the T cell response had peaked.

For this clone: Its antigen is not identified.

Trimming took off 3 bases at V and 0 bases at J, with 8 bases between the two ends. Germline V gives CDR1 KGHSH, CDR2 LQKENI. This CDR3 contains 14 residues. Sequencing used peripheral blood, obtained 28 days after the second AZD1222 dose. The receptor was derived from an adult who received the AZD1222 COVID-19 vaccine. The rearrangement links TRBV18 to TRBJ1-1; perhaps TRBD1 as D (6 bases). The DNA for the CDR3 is TGTGCCAGCTCACCGACAGGTATGAACACTGAAGCTTTCTTT. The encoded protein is CASSPTGMNTEAFF.